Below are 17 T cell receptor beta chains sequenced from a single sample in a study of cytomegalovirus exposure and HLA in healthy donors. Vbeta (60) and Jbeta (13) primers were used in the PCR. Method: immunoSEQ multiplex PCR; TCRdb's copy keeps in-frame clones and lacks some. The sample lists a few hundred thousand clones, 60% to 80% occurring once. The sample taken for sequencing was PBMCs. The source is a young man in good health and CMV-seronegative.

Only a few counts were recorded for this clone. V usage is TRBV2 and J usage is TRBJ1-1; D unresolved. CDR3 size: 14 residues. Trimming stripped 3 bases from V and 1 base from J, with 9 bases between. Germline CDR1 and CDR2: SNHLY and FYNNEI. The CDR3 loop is CASSDPFPNTEAFF. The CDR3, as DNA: TGTGCCAGCAGTGACCCTTTTCCGAACACTGAAGCTTTCTTT.

CDR3 sequence: CASSSQRHRGNYGYTF. The CDR3 DNA sequence: TGTGCCAGCAGCTCCCAAAGGCACAGGGGGAACTATGGCTACACCTTC. This rearrangement joins TRBV21-1 to TRBJ1-2; the D segment call TRBD1 is taken from the table without a DNA check. TRBV21-1 is reported as a pseudogene. The CDR3 is made up of 16 amino acids.

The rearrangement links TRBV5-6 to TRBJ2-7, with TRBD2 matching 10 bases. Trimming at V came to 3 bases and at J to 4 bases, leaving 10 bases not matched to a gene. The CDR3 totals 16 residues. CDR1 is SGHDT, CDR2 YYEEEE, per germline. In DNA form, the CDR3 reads TGTGCCAGCAGCTGGGGGGCTAGCGGGGGAATTTACGAGCAGTACTTC. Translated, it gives CASSWGASGGIYEQYF.

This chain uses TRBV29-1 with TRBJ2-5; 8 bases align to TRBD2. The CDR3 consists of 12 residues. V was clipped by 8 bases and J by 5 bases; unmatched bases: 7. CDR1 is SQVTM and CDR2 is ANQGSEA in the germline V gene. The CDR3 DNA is TGCAGCACTCTCCCGGGGGGGGAGACCCAGTACTTC. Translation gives CSTLPGGETQYF.

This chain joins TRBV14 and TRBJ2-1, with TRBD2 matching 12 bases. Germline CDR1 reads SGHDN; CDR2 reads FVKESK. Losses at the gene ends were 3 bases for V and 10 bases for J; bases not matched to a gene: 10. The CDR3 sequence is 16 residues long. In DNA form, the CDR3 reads TGTGCCAGCAGCCACGGACTAGCGGGAAGATTGGGGGAGCAGTTCTTC. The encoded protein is CASSHGLAGRLGEQFF.

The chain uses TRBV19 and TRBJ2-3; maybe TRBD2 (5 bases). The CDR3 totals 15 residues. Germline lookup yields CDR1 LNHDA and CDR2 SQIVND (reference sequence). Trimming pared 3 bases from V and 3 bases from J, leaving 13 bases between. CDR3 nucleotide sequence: TGTGCCAGTAGTATCGGTGGGAGTGTAACAGATACGCAGTATTTT. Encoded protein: CASSIGGSVTDTQYF.

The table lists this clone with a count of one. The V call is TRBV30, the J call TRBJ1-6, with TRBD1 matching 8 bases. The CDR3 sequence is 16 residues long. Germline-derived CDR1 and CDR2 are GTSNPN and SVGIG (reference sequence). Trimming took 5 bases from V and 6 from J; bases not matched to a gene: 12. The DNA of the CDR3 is TGTGCCTGGGGTTTCCCCGGGACAGGCGCTAATTCACCCCTCCACTTT. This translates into CAWGFPGTGANSPLHF.

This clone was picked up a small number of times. This chain's CDR3 is CASSTSVKGTWGNTEAFF. As DNA, the CDR3 is TGTGCCAGTAGTACTAGTGTCAAGGGGACATGGGGGAACACTGAAGCTTTCTTT. The J gene is TRBJ1-1, the V gene TRBV19, with D possibly matching TRBD1 (6 bases). Trimming removed 4 bases at V and 1 base at J, with 22 bases between. Germline V gene data show CDR1 as LNHDA and CDR2 as SQIVND (reference sequence). This CDR3 has 18 amino acids.

Here the CDR3 reads CASSFLPQGQYSYEQYF. The CDR3 DNA reads TGCGCCAGCAGCTTTCTCCCCCAGGGACAGTACTCCTACGAGCAGTACTTC. This chain joins TRBV5-1 and TRBJ2-7, with 7 positions matching TRBD1. CDR1 is SGHRS and CDR2 is YFSETQ in the germline V gene. V lost 2 bases and J lost 0; bases outside the gene matches: 11. The CDR3 is 17 residues long. Complete variable domain (other parts from reference TRBV5-1 and TRBJ2-7): KAGVTQTPRYLIKTRGQQVTLSCSPISGHRSVSWYQQTPGQGLQFLFEYFSETQRNKGNFPGRFSGRQFSNSRSEMNVSTLELGDSALYLCASSFLPQGQYSYEQYFGPGTRLTVT.

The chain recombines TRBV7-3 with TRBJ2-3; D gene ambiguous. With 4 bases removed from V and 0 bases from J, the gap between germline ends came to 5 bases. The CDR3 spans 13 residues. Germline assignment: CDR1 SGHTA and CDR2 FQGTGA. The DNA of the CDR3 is TGTGCCAGCAGCTCCACTAGCACAGATACGCAGTATTTT. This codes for CASSSTSTDTQYF.

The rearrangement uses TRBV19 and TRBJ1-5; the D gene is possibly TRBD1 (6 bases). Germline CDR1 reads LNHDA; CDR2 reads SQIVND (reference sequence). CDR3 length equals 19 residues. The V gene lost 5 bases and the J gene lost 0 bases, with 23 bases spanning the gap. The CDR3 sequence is CASSGRDTPYLSSNQPQHF. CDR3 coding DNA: TGTGCCAGTAGTGGCCGGGACACACCGTATTTATCTAGCAATCAGCCCCAGCATTTT. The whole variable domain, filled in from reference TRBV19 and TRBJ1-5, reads DGGITQSPKYLFRKEGQNVTLSCEQNLNHDAMYWYRQDPGQGLRLIYYSQIVNDFQKGDIAEGYSVSREKKESFPLTVTSAQKNPTAFYLCASSGRDTPYLSSNQPQHFGDGTRLSIL.

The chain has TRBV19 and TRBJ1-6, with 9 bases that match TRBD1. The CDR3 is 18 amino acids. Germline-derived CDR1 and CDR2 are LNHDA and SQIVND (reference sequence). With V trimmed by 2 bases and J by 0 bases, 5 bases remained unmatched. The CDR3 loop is CASSIRGQGSSYNSPLHF. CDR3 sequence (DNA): TGTGCCAGTAGTATAAGAGGACAGGGGTCCTCCTATAATTCACCCCTCCACTTT.

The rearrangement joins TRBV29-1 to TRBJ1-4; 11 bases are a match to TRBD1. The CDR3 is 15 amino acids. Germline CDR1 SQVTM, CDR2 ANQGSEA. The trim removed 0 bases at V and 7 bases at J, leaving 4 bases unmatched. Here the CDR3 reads CSVEDGGTGGEKLFF. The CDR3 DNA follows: TGCAGCGTTGAAGATGGGGGGACAGGGGGTGAAAAACTGTTTTTT.

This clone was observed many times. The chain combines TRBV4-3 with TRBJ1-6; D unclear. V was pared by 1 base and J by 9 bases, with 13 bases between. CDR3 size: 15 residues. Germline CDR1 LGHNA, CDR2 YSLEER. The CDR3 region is CASSQVGGLGSPLHF. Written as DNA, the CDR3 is TGCGCCAGCAGCCAAGTAGGAGGGTTGGGTTCACCCCTCCACTTT.

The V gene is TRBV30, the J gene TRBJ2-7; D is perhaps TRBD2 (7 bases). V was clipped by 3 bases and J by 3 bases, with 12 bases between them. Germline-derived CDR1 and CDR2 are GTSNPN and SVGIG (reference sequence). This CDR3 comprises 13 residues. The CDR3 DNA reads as TGTGCCTGGAGGGGAGGGGGTAGCTACGAGCAGTACTTC. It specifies CAWRGGGSYEQYF. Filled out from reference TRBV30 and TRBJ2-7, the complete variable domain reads SQTIHQWPATLVQPVGSPLSLECTVEGTSNPNLYWYRQAAGRGLQLLFYSVGIGQISSEVPQNLSASRPQDRQFILSSKKLLLSDSGFYLCAWRGGGSYEQYFGPGTRLTVT.

CDR3 sequence (DNA): TGTGCCAGCAGCCCGGGAGTAGGCTCGGGCACCGGGGAGCTGTTTTTT. Amino acid sequence: CASSPGVGSGTGELFF. The chain uses TRBV7-6 and TRBJ2-2, with D possibly matching TRBD2 (6 bases). Germline-derived CDR1 and CDR2 are SGHVS and FNYEAQ. The CDR3 loop spans 16 amino acids. Trimming shortened V by 5 bases and J by 4 bases, and 17 bases separated the two germline ends.

The CDR3 region is CAWSRKGRNTGELFF. Written as DNA, the CDR3 is TGTGCCTGGAGTAGAAAGGGGCGGAACACCGGGGAGCTGTTTTTT. The V and J genes are TRBV30 and TRBJ2-2, with D perhaps matching TRBD1 (5 bases). Trimming removed 2 bases from V and 1 base from J, with 11 bases in between. The CDR3 totals 15 residues. Germline CDR1 is GTSNPN and CDR2 is SVGIG (reference sequence).